Shown below are 8 T cell receptor beta chains from a single sample sequenced in a study of cytomegalovirus exposure and HLA in healthy donors. Primers: 60 Vbeta forward and 13 Jbeta reverse. Sequenced by immunoSEQ multiplex PCR; TCRdb stores in-frame clones only, minus some. This table has over 150,000 clones, approximately 74% appearing once. The sequenced material came from PBMCs. These receptors were obtained from a man aged 18 to 30 in good health and CMV-seronegative.

CDR3 region: CASSDFWDRASLGGYTF. The DNA for the CDR3 is TGTGCCAGCAGTGATTTTTGGGACAGGGCATCTTTGGGAGGCTACACCTTC. The chain couples TRBV6-1 to TRBJ1-2; 9 bases are a match to TRBD1. The CDR3 runs 17 residues. V was pared by 3 bases and J by 8 bases, with 16 bases of the junction left unmatched. Per the germline V gene, CDR1 is MNHNS and CDR2 is SASEGT.

The chain recombines TRBV5-1 with TRBJ2-7; 9 nucleotides match TRBD1. V gave up 7 bases and J gave up 3 bases; unmatched junction bases: 8. The CDR3 covers 14 residues. Germline V gene data show CDR1 as SGHRS and CDR2 as YFSETQ. The CDR3 DNA follows: TGCGCCAGCTTCCCGGGACAGGGATACTACGAGCAGTACTTC. Translated: CASFPGQGYYEQYF.

This clone was counted a single time. This chain joins TRBV4-1 and TRBJ2-1, with D perhaps TRBD2 (5 bases). The CDR3 totals 18 residues. Per the germline V gene, CDR1 is MGHRA and CDR2 is YSYEKL. V gave up 3 bases and J gave up 6 bases, with 24 bases separating them. This chain's CDR3 is CASSHAPPRGMIGNEQFF. CDR3 nucleotide sequence: TGCGCCAGCAGCCACGCTCCACCCCGGGGAATGATTGGCAATGAGCAGTTCTTC.

This chain uses TRBV2 with TRBJ2-6; 12 bases fit TRBD2. Germline loops: CDR1 SNHLY, CDR2 FYNNEI. CDR3 length equals 19 residues. Trimming took 2 bases from V and 3 from J; bases not matched to a gene: 8. CDR3 in DNA: TGTGCCAGCAGTGAATTCGCTAGCGGGGGGGCCGGTGGGGCCAACGTCCTGACTTTC. It translates to CASSEFASGGAGGANVLTF.

The chain is built from TRBV5-1 and TRBJ2-6; TRBD1 aligns across 8 bases. Germline loops: CDR1 SGHRS, CDR2 YFSETQ. The V and J ends lost 4 bases and 0 bases, in that order; junction bases with no gene match: 3. The CDR3 has 16 residues. The CDR3: CASSQGARSGANVLTF. The CDR3 DNA is TGCGCCAGCAGCCAGGGGGCACGCTCTGGGGCCAACGTCCTGACTTTC.

This clone was seen more than once but under ten times. CDR3 in amino acids: CASSRYRAGGNQPQHF. The DNA of the CDR3 is TGTGCCAGCAGCCGATATCGGGCAGGGGGCAATCAGCCCCAGCATTTT. The chain carries TRBV5-4 and TRBJ1-5; perhaps TRBD1 as D (6 bases). The germline CDR1 and CDR2 sequences are SGHNT and YYREEE (reference sequence). Trimming removed 4 bases at V and 2 bases at J, with 16 bases between. The CDR3 totals 16 residues.

This chain joins TRBV10-3 and TRBJ1-5, with a tentative D call TRBD1 (6 bases). This CDR3 is 13 amino acids long. Trimming shortened V by 10 bases and J by 3 bases, and 13 bases separated the two germline ends. Germline V gene data show CDR1 as ENHRY and CDR2 as SYGVKD. In DNA form, the CDR3 reads TGTGCCACCTCGGGACAACTCAATCAGCCCCAGCATTTT. Residues: CATSGQLNQPQHF.

This clone was observed a few times. J is TRBJ1-2 and V is TRBV28; D not certain. The CDR3 covers 14 residues. V shed 4 bases and J shed 7 bases, with 16 bases lying between them. The germline V gene encodes CDR1 MDHEN and CDR2 SYDVKM. This CDR3 reads CASSSHPLGGGYTF. The DNA of the CDR3 is TGTGCCAGCAGTTCCCACCCCTTAGGAGGTGGCTACACCTTC.